Listed below are T cell receptor beta chains from one sample, sequenced in a study of blood T cell repertoires in COVID-19. The method was immunoSEQ multiplex PCR; TCRdb's version includes in-frame clones alone and lacks a portion of them. The repertoire holds approximately 120,000 clones, with around 90% as singletons. Material: peripheral blood. The receptor source for this set is a human donor in a cohort sampled during active COVID-19. Each CDR3 is given with its conserved first and last residue. D genes are given only for firm matches. Expanded clones are given a class, and other clones once, few, many or no size at all.

NA,TRBV11-2,16,TRBJ1-1,NA,TGTGCCAGCAGCGAGACGCCGGGACAAGGAGAGGTCGGAGCTTTCTTT,CASSETPGQGEVGAFF
NA,TRBV5-4,15,TRBJ1-1,NA,TGTGCCAGCAGCTTGGGCGGCATTTTGAACACTGAAGCTTTCTTT,CASSLGGILNTEAFF
TRBD2,TRBV7-9,13,TRBJ2-3,NA,TGTGCCAGCAGCCCTATAGCGGGAGAAATGCAGTATTTT,CASSPIAGEMQYF
TRBD2,TRBV2,16,TRBJ2-1,NA,TGTGCCAGCACCCCCCGGGGAGCGGGAGGGTACGTTGAGCAGTTCTTC,CASTPRGAGGYVEQFF
TRBD2,TRBV9,15,TRBJ2-5,NA,TGTGCCAGCAGCTCGGGACTAGGGGTCGGAGAGACCCAGTACTTC,CASSSGLGVGETQYF
NA,TRBV28,12,TRBJ2-7,NA,TGTGCCAGCAGTTTAGTTACGGGCGAGCAGTACTTC,CASSLVTGEQYF
TRBD1,TRBV19,14,TRBJ1-2,NA,TGTGCCAGTCACAGGGGGCGGACCGCGGATGGCTACACCTTC,CASHRGRTADGYTF
TRBD2,TRBV2,16,TRBJ2-3,NA,TGTGCCAGCAGTCCTAGCGGGGGGGAAAGCACAGATACGCAGTATTTT,CASSPSGGESTDTQYF
TRBD1,TRBV2,12,TRBJ1-1,once,TGTGCCAGCAGATGGACAGGCGCTGAAGCTTTCTTT,CASRWTGAEAFF
NA,TRBV7-9,17,TRBJ1-6,NA,TGTGCCAGCAGCTTAGTCTCCGGGTTGGAAAGGAATTCACCCCTCCACTTT,CASSLVSGLERNSPLHF
NA,TRBV21-1,17,TRBJ2-3,once,TGTGCCAGCAGCCTAACCGGGACTAGCTCTTCCCCAGATACGCAGTATTTT,CASSLTGTSSSPDTQYF
TRBD2,TRBV19,15,TRBJ2-3,NA,TGTGCCAGTAGTATAACGGGACTAGCGGTAGATACGCAGTATTTT,CASSITGLAVDTQYF
TRBD1,TRBV7-9,13,TRBJ1-5,few,TGTGCCAGCAGCCAACAGGGGGCCCAGCCCCAGCATTTT,CASSQQGAQPQHF
NA,TRBV7-9,14,TRBJ2-1,NA,TGTGCCAGCAGCCCGCGGGACGGAGACAATGAGCAGTTCTTC,CASSPRDGDNEQFF
TRBD1,TRBV19,14,TRBJ2-4,NA,TGTGCCAGTAGTGCCGGGACAGGGAAAAACATTCAGTACTTC,CASSAGTGKNIQYF
NA,TRBV3-1/TRBV3-2,13,TRBJ2-5,NA,TGTGCCAGCAGCCCCTCCGGGACACGGACCCAGTACTTC,CASSPSGTRTQYF
NA,TRBV9,15,TRBJ2-5,NA,TGTGCCAGCAGCGTAGGAGTAGGCGCCGGGGAGACCCAGTACTTC,CASSVGVGAGETQYF
NA,TRBV7-2,14,TRBJ1-2,NA,TGTGCCAGCAGCCCGCGGACAGCCCTCTATGGCTACACCTTC,CASSPRTALYGYTF
NA,TRBV10-2,15,TRBJ2-2,NA,TGCGCCAGCAGTTACAGCGGGTCGAACACCGGGGAGCTGTTTTTT,CASSYSGSNTGELFF
TRBD1,TRBV6-5,15,TRBJ1-1,NA,TGTGCCAGCGCCCAGGGGGCCTTAGGGGGGACTGAAGCTTTCTTT,CASAQGALGGTEAFF
NA,TRBV5-1,15,TRBJ1-1,NA,TGCGCCAGCAGCTTGGCGAGGGGGGGTAACACTGAAGCTTTCTTT,CASSLARGGNTEAFF
TRBD1,TRBV5-6,16,TRBJ2-7,NA,TGTGCCAGCAGCCCGGACAGGGAGAGGGGGGCCTACGAGCAGTACTTC,CASSPDRERGAYEQYF
NA,TRBV10-3,13,TRBJ2-1,NA,TGTGCCATCAGGGAACAGGGGGGGCCTGAGCAGTTCTTC,CAIREQGGPEQFF
NA,TRBV30,13,TRBJ1-1,NA,TGTGCCTGGAGTCGGGGGACGGGCACTGAAGCTTTCTTT,CAWSRGTGTEAFF
NA,TRBV6-5,15,TRBJ2-7,few,TGTGCCAGCAGTTACGGACTAAGCTCGGGCTACGAGCAGTACTTC,CASSYGLSSGYEQYF
NA,TRBV29-1,12,TRBJ2-5,NA,TGCAGCGTTGTAGAACAGGGAGAGACCCAGTACTTC,CSVVEQGETQYF
TRBD1,TRBV7-9,12,TRBJ1-2,NA,TGTGCCAGCAGCCCGGGACAGGGGGCCTACACCTTC,CASSPGQGAYTF
NA,TRBV28,10,TRBJ1-6,NA,TGTGCCAGCGAGGGTTCACCCCTCCACTTT,CASEGSPLHF
NA,TRBV7-7,15,TRBJ2-2,NA,TGTGCTAGCAGCCCCCAACCTCAGTATACCGGGGAGCTGTTTTTT,CASSPQPQYTGELFF
NA,TRBV12-3/TRBV12-4,12,TRBJ2-7,NA,TGTGCCAGCAGTTTAGGAGTAGACGAGCAGTACTTC,CASSLGVDEQYF